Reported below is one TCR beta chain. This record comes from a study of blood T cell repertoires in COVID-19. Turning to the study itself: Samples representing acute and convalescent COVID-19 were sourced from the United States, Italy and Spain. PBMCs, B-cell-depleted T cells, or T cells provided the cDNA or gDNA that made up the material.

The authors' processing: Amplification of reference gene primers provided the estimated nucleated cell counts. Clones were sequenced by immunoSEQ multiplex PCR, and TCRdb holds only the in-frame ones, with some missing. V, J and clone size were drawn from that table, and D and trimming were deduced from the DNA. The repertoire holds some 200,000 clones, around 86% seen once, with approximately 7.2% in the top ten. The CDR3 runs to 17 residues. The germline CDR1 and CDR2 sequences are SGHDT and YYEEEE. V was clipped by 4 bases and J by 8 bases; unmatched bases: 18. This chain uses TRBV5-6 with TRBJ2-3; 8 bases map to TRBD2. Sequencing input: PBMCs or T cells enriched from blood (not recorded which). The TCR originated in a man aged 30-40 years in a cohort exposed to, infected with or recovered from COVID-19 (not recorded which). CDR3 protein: CASSQGPGLVKQVTQYF. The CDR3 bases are TGTGCCAGCAGCCAGGGACCGGGACTAGTAAAGCAGGTTACGCAGTATTTT.